Listed below are T cell receptor beta chains from one sample, sequenced in a study of shared clonotypes between healthy human individuals. Profiling relied on immunoSEQ multiplex PCR, and the TCRdb table lists in-frame clones only, not all of them. This sample yields around 2,000,000 clones, of which about 92% are seen a single time; more than 1.5% belongs to the top ten. Sequencing was performed on naive CD8+ T cells from PBMCs. The receptors shown here come from a man younger than 35 in good health. Some clones in this sample may be carry-over from other donors' samples. Each CDR3 is given with its conserved first and last residue.

V gene	J gene	CDR3 protein
TRBV5-1	TRBJ2-3	CASTTSGFGDTQYF
TRBV2	TRBJ1-2	CASSEGRDYGYTF
TRBV30	TRBJ2-1	CAWSVSGNEQFF
TRBV27	TRBJ1-5	CASSLIAGANQPQHF
TRBV7-9	TRBJ2-6	CASNRQGAVDNVLTF
TRBV7-9	TRBJ1-3	CASSGDGRSGNTIYF
TRBV2	TRBJ2-7	CASLWGTGGPLEQYF
TRBV29-1	TRBJ2-1	CSVGGLGSYNEQFF
TRBV7-6	TRBJ2-7	CASISQADGEQYF
TRBV19	TRBJ2-5	CASSSGSSAETQYF
TRBV7-8	TRBJ2-7	CASSLSSSYEQYF
TRBV19	TRBJ2-7	CASSPQGYEQYF
TRBV19	TRBJ1-2	CASREEGTGSYGYTF
TRBV19	TRBJ2-4	CASSIGLAGYGAKNIQYF
TRBV11-2	TRBJ1-2	CASSLELRTGGYGYTF
TRBV28	TRBJ2-7	CASSSQSSYEQYF
TRBV6-6	TRBJ1-5	CASTHGGVGNQPQHF
TRBV15	TRBJ1-1	CATSRENTGPEAFF
TRBV11-2	TRBJ2-7	CASSLGQGPLYEQYF
TRBV28	TRBJ2-5	CASSSQRESRRETQYF
TRBV5-6	TRBJ2-7	CASSAYSRDLDYEQYF
TRBV6-1	TRBJ2-7	CASSNTYYEQYF
TRBV5-1	TRBJ2-7	CASSLVGRGPDEQYF
TRBV11-2	TRBJ1-2	CASSFAAVANYGYTF
TRBV27	TRBJ2-3	CASSFRRKGDTQYF
TRBV5-1	TRBJ2-1	CASSQSGTSYNEQFF
TRBV5-8	TRBJ1-2	CASSLQQLLFNYGYTF
TRBV27	TRBJ2-1	CASSLGQRNEQFF
TRBV27	TRBJ2-7	CASSLRSGVYEQYF
TRBV5-1	TRBJ2-5	CASSPGLAGGETQYF
TRBV4-1	TRBJ1-1	CASSHEGTREAFF
TRBV27	TRBJ2-1	CASSPGLAGTVYNEQFF
TRBV7-6	TRBJ2-7	CASSLGLAPTYEQYF
TRBV5-1	TRBJ2-1	CASSSASGAYNEQFF
TRBV19	TRBJ2-1	CASSIAGNEQFF